This T cell receptor beta chain stems from a study of OX40 agonist ivuxolimab in advanced cancers. Overall study findings and caveats: Mean expanded clone counts were higher in CD8+ than CD4+ T cells.

The table came from immunoSEQ multiplex PCR; TCRdb's copy has only in-frame clones and leaves some out. The profile covers 80,000 to 85,000 clones, with about 80% appearing a single time and 5.5% to 7% taken by the ten largest. This clone appeared a few times. As yet, its antigen is unknown. CDR1 is SGHVS and CDR2 is FQNEAQ in the germline V gene. This CDR3 is built from 15 residues. V dropped 3 bases and J dropped 7 bases, with 17 bases sitting between them. The receptor was isolated from an adult with an advanced solid tumor such as melanoma, head and neck, liver or kidney cancer. The J gene is TRBJ2-3, the V gene TRBV7-8; D is possibly TRBD1 (7 bases). This specimen consisted of CD4+ or CD8+ T cells sorted from blood, obtained in a trial of the OX40 agonist ivuxolimab. Here the CDR3 reads CASSLSGGTINTQYF. In DNA, the CDR3 is TGTGCCAGCAGCTTGTCAGGGGGGACGATTAATACGCAGTATTTT.